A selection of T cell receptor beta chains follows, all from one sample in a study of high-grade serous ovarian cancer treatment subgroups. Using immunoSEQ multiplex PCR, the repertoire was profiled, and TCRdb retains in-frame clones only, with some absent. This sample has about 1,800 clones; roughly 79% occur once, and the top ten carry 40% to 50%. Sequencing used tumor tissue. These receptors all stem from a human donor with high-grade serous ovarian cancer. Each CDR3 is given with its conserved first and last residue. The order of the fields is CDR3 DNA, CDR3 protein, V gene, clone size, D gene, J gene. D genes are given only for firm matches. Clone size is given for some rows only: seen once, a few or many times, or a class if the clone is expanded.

TGCGCCAGCAGCCAAGATGCCCTGAACACTGAAGCTTTCTTT CASSQDALNTEAFF TRBV4-3 NA NA TRBJ1-1
TGCGCCAGCAGCCCAGGGGTCTGGAGCAATCAGCCCCAGCATTTT CASSPGVWSNQPQHF TRBV11-2 NA NA TRBJ1-5
TGTGCCAGCAGCGATCAGAACTACGAGCAGTACTTC CASSDQNYEQYF TRBV5-4 NA NA TRBJ2-7
TGTGCCAGCAGGGGGGGAGGGTCGAAGCAGTACTTC CASRGGGSKQYF TRBV5-6 once TRBD2 TRBJ2-7
TGCGCCAGCACCATGGGGACTAGCTTAGGAGAGACCCAGTACTTC CASTMGTSLGETQYF TRBV5-1 NA TRBD2 TRBJ2-5
TGCACCAGCAGCCAACCTGTACTAGAGAACACAGATACGCAGTATTTT CTSSQPVLENTDTQYF TRBV1 large NA TRBJ2-3
TGCAGCGTCGTCGACAGGGAGATACCCGAAGCTTTCTTT CSVVDREIPEAFF TRBV29-1 NA TRBD1 TRBJ1-1
TGTGCCAGAGCGGGAGGGGCCGATGAGCAGTTCTTC CARAGGADEQFF TRBV7-9 NA TRBD2 TRBJ2-1
TGTGCCAGCAGCTCCGGGACAGAGAACACTGAAGCTTTCTTT CASSSGTENTEAFF TRBV11-3 NA TRBD1 TRBJ1-1
TGTGCCAGTAGATTCAGGGCAAGTTCCTACGAGCAGTACTTC CASRFRASSYEQYF TRBV19 once NA TRBJ2-7
TGTGCCAGCAGCTACCTGCGCGGTCCCACAGATACGCAGTATTTT CASSYLRGPTDTQYF TRBV7-8 once NA TRBJ2-3
TGTGCCAGTCGACTAGCGGGAGCGGCGGTGGATGAGCAGTTCTTC CASRLAGAAVDEQFF TRBV25-1 NA TRBD2 TRBJ2-1
TGTGCCAGCAGCCGTTCAGGGTTTCCCCCCGAGCAGTACTTC CASSRSGFPPEQYF TRBV16 few NA TRBJ2-7
TGCGCCAGCAGCCGCCAGGGCGGGGGGACCTACAATGAGCAGTTCTTC CASSRQGGGTYNEQFF TRBV5-1 few TRBD2 TRBJ2-1
TGTGCCAGCAGCCAAAAGATCCCCCACGAGCAGTACTTC CASSQKIPHEQYF TRBV4-2 NA NA TRBJ2-7
TGCGCCAGCAGCCTCCATGGACAGCTGTATAATTCACCCCTCCACTTT CASSLHGQLYNSPLHF TRBV4-1 NA NA TRBJ1-6
TGTGCCAGCAGCCAAGATCTGGGGGTCCCGATCGAAAAACTGTTTTTT CASSQDLGVPIEKLFF TRBV4-2 NA NA TRBJ1-4
TGTGCCACCAGCAGGGACACCGGGGAGCTGTTTTTT CATSRDTGELFF TRBV15 NA NA TRBJ2-2
TGTGCCAGCAGTTACTCGATGGACTCTGGGGCCAACGTCCTGACTTTC CASSYSMDSGANVLTF TRBV6-5 NA NA TRBJ2-6
TGTGCCAGTAGTATTAGTACAGAAACCATTCAGTACTTC CASSISTETIQYF TRBV19 NA NA TRBJ2-4
TGTGCCAGCAGTTTATCCTTAGGGAACACCGGGGAGCTGTTTTTT CASSLSLGNTGELFF TRBV28 NA NA TRBJ2-2
TGTGCCAGCAGCTCATCCTACGAGCAGTACTTC CASSSSYEQYF TRBV4-1 NA NA TRBJ2-7
TGTGCCAGCAGTGAAGTGAGGAACTCGGAGACCCAGTACTTC CASSEVRNSETQYF TRBV6-1 few NA TRBJ2-5
TGCGCCAGCAGCCAAGACCCCAATCAGCCCCAGCATTTT CASSQDPNQPQHF TRBV4-1 NA NA TRBJ1-5
TGTGCCAGCAGCTCCTCAGCGGGGACCACAGATACGCAGTATTTT CASSSSAGTTDTQYF TRBV7-8 NA TRBD2 TRBJ2-3
TGTGCCAGCAGCCAAGATAACAGGGGTATAGATACGCAGTATTTT CASSQDNRGIDTQYF TRBV4-2 NA TRBD1 TRBJ2-3
TGCGCCAGCAGCCAATACCCGGGACAGGGGGGAAACACCATATATTTT CASSQYPGQGGNTIYF TRBV4-1 hyperexpanded TRBD1 TRBJ1-3
TGTGCCAGCAGCTTGAGTGGGGGGACCTTCACAGATACGCAGTATTTT CASSLSGGTFTDTQYF TRBV5-6 NA NA TRBJ2-3
TGTGCCAGCAGACTGGGCCCCGGGGAGATAGGGACTGAAGCTTTCTTT CASRLGPGEIGTEAFF TRBV7-9 NA NA TRBJ1-1
TGTGCCAGCAGCTACCGATCCGGGGAGCTGTTTTTT CASSYRSGELFF TRBV5-6 NA NA TRBJ2-2
TGTGCCAGCAGCGTAGCGGACAACTACGAGCAGTACTTC CASSVADNYEQYF TRBV9 NA NA TRBJ2-7
TGTGCCAGCACCCGAGACAAGTACAATGAGCAGTTCTTC CASTRDKYNEQFF TRBV6-6 NA NA TRBJ2-1
TGCAGCGTGGCCCTGACTGGGAGAGATACGCAGTATTTT CSVALTGRDTQYF TRBV29-1 NA NA TRBJ2-3
TGTGCCAGCAGTGAATACCCAGGTCGGGAGACCCAGTACTTC CASSEYPGRETQYF TRBV25-1 NA NA TRBJ2-5
TGCGCCAGCTATTACCGTGGGGGGGCGAGCAATGAGCAGTTCTTC CASYYRGGASNEQFF TRBV10-1 NA NA TRBJ2-1
TGTGCCAGCAGCCAATTCCTAGGCGGGGAGCTGTTTTTT CASSQFLGGELFF TRBV14 NA NA TRBJ2-2
TGTGCCAGCCTATTGGTGGGGGGCACTGAAGCTTTCTTT CASLLVGGTEAFF TRBV11-1 NA NA TRBJ1-1
TGTGCCAGCAGCTTAGGACAGTATACACAAGAGACCCAGTACTTC CASSLGQYTQETQYF TRBV7-2 NA NA TRBJ2-5
TGTGCCAGCAGCAGTCAGCCCCAGCATTTT CASSSQPQHF TRBV12-1 NA NA TRBJ1-5
TGTGCTAGTGGATACGACAGGGGCTTTCGGGGAGCTGTTTTT CASGYDRGFRGAVF TRBV12-5 NA TRBD1 TRBJ2-2
TGTGCCAGCAGCGCCAGGGCCCCGGGGCATACGCAGTATTTT CASSARAPGHTQYF TRBV11-1 few NA TRBJ2-3
TGTGCCAGCTCACCAGCGGGGGGGTACGAGCAGTACTTC CASSPAGGYEQYF TRBV18 once TRBD2 TRBJ2-7
TGTGCCAGCAGCTTAGCGCAGGGCAATCAGCCCCAGCATTTT CASSLAQGNQPQHF TRBV7-2 NA NA TRBJ1-5
TGTGCCAGCAGCTCAGGGGACGGCTACGAGCAGTACTTC CASSSGDGYEQYF TRBV7-6 NA NA TRBJ2-7
TGCGCCAGCAGCCGAGGAGGGGAAAAACTGTTTTTT CASSRGGEKLFF TRBV4-3 few NA TRBJ1-4